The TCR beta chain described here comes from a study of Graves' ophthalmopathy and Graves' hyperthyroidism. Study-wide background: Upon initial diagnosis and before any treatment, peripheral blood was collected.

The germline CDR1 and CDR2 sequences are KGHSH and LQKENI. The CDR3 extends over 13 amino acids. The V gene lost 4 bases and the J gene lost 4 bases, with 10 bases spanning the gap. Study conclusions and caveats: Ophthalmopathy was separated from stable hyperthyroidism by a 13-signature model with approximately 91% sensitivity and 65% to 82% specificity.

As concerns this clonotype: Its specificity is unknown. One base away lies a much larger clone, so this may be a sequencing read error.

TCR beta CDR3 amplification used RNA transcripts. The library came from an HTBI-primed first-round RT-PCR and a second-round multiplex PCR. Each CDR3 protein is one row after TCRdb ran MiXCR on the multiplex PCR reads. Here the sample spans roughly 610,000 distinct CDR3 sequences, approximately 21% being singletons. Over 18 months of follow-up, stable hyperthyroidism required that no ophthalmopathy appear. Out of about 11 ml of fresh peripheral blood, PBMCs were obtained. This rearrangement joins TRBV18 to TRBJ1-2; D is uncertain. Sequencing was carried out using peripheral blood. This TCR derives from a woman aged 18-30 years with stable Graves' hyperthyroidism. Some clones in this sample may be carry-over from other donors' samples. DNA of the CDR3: TGTGCCAGCTCACACAAAGAGGTCTATGGCTACACCTTC. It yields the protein CASSHKEVYGYTF.